These 21 T cell receptor beta chains originate from one sample sequenced in a study of T cells in Graves' hyperthyroidism and ophthalmopathy. Amplification targeted TCR beta CDR3 regions from RNA transcripts. The HTBI primer set drove a first-round RT-PCR of the TCR CDR3. TCRdb passed the multiplex PCR reads through MiXCR, listing each CDR3 protein once. The sample includes some 180,000 distinct CDR3 sequences, over 15% of them seen just once. The sample consisted of blood. These receptors all come from a woman aged 45-65 years with Graves' hyperthyroidism.

This clonotype was recorded many times. The rearrangement links TRBV12-3 or TRBV12-4 to TRBJ1-5, with unresolved D. This CDR3 has 15 amino acids. Trimming removed 6 bases at V and 0 bases at J, with 12 bases between. The CDR3 nucleotides are TGTGCCAGCAGCCCCCTTCCTCATAGCAATCAGCCCCAGCATTTT. It translates to CASSPLPHSNQPQHF.

This clonotype was counted at least ten times. The V call is TRBV20-1, the J call TRBJ2-7, with a weak D call TRBD2 (5 bases). The CDR3 runs to 13 residues. CDR1 and CDR2 from the germline V gene are DFQATT and SNEGSKA (reference sequence). The V end lost 3 bases, the J end lost 1 base, and 10 bases lay between the germline ends. CDR3: CSARGRESYEQYF. CDR3 coding DNA: TGCAGTGCTAGGGGAAGGGAGTCCTACGAGCAGTACTTC.

In this sample, this clonotype turned up many times. The chain links TRBV19 to TRBJ1-1, with D unclear. CDR1 is LNHDA, CDR2 SQIVND, per germline (reference sequence). CDR3 length equals 13 residues. Trimming removed 3 bases from V and 1 base from J, with 6 bases in between. In DNA, the CDR3 is TGTGCCAGTAGTATTTTTAAGAACACTGAAGCTTTCTTT. It translates to CASSIFKNTEAFF.

This clonotype showed up many times. This chain connects TRBV6-1 to TRBJ1-5, with D perhaps TRBD1 (5 bases). The V end was cut by 3 bases, the J end by 7 bases, with 22 bases between. From germline, CDR1 is MNHNS and CDR2 SASEGT. The CDR3 is 17 residues long. CDR3 residues: CASSEGGAPGGRQPQHF. DNA of the CDR3: TGTGCCAGCAGTGAGGGAGGGGCGCCCGGGGGAAGGCAGCCCCAGCATTTT.

This clonotype was detected ten times or more. This chain connects TRBV5-1 to TRBJ2-7; the D gene is possibly TRBD2 (5 bases). CDR1 SGHRS and CDR2 YFSETQ come from the germline V gene. V shed 0 bases and J shed 7 bases, with 11 bases lying between them. This CDR3 is 13 amino acids long. The CDR3 sequence: CASSLAEGWEQYF. CDR3 bases: TGCGCCAGCAGCTTGGCTGAGGGCTGGGAGCAGTACTTC. The entire variable domain, with the rest obtained from reference TRBV5-1 and TRBJ2-7, is as follows: KAGVTQTPRYLIKTRGQQVTLSCSPISGHRSVSWYQQTPGQGLQFLFEYFSETQRNKGNFPGRFSGRQFSNSRSEMNVSTLELGDSALYLCASSLAEGWEQYFGPGTRLTVT.

This clonotype was counted only a few times. As DNA, the CDR3 is TGTGCCAGCAGCTTGCTACGCGGGCTTGATAGCAATCAGCCCCAGCATTTT. Residues: CASSLLRGLDSNQPQHF. J is TRBJ1-5 and V is TRBV5-6; D remains ambiguous. V was clipped by 1 base and J by 0 bases, with 14 bases between them. This CDR3 has 17 residues. Germline CDR1 and CDR2: SGHDT and YYEEEE.

This clonotype was seen ten or more times. The gene calls are TRBV2 and TRBJ2-3; D ambiguous. With 0 bases removed from V and 3 bases from J, the gap between germline ends came to 13 bases. The CDR3 covers 16 residues. Germline V gives CDR1 SNHLY, CDR2 FYNNEI. CDR3 residues: CASSEATGITTDTQYF. The CDR3 DNA reads TGTGCCAGCAGTGAAGCGACCGGAATAACTACAGATACGCAGTATTTT.

This clonotype was picked up many times. V gene TRBV28 combines with J gene TRBJ2-7; a possible D gene is TRBD2 (7 bases). Germline V lookup: CDR1 MDHEN, CDR2 SYDVKM. With 1 base removed from V and 2 bases from J, the gap between germline ends came to 12 bases. This CDR3 contains 15 residues. This CDR3 reads CASSLFPGGPYEQYF. CDR3 bases: TGTGCCAGCAGTTTATTCCCCGGGGGGCCCTACGAGCAGTACTTC.

This clonotype was recorded many times. The V and J genes are TRBV27 and TRBJ2-2; D might be TRBD1 (6 bases). The CDR3 is 14 residues long. V gave up 5 bases and J gave up 5 bases, with 12 bases separating them. Germline assignment: CDR1 MNHEY and CDR2 SMNVEV (reference sequence). The CDR3 DNA follows: TGTGCCAGCAGTCCGCTCGACAGGACCGGGGAGCTGTTTTTT. Translation gives CASSPLDRTGELFF.

This clonotype has at least ten counts. The rearrangement links TRBV10-1 to TRBJ2-1, with D perhaps matching TRBD1 or TRBD2 (5 bases each). Germline CDR1 reads WNHNN; CDR2 reads SYGVQD (reference sequence). Trimming removed 3 bases from V and 7 bases from J, with 19 bases in between. This CDR3 has 16 residues. CDR3 DNA: TGCGCCAGCAGTGACAGGGAGATCGGTGTGGGAAATGAGCAGTTCTTC. Protein sequence: CASSDREIGVGNEQFF.

This clonotype was recorded many times. V and J are TRBV9 and TRBJ2-1, with 9 bases that match TRBD2. CDR3 length equals 15 residues. J was trimmed by 9 bases and V by 5 bases; bases with no gene match: 12. Germline lookup yields CDR1 SGDLS and CDR2 YYNGEE. The CDR3 sequence is CASRLAGTLRGEQFF. CDR3 nucleotides: TGTGCCAGCAGGCTAGCGGGGACCCTACGGGGTGAGCAGTTCTTC.

At least ten counts were recorded for this clonotype. V and J are TRBV3-1 and TRBJ1-3, with D uncertain. Between the trimmed V and J ends, which lost 1 base and 0 bases, there was a span of 13 bases. The CDR3 has 17 residues. Germline V gene sequence: CDR1 LGHDT, CDR2 YNNKEL (reference sequence). The CDR3, as DNA: TGTGCCAGCAGCCAAGTTGTGGGCAGGACCTCTGGAAACACCATATATTTT. It codes for CASSQVVGRTSGNTIYF.

At least ten counts were recorded for this clonotype. The rearrangement links TRBV19 to TRBJ1-1; 9 positions match TRBD1. Germline CDR1 LNHDA, CDR2 SQIVND (reference sequence). The CDR3 consists of 14 residues. V lost 8 bases to trimming and J lost 5 bases; unmatched junction nucleotides: 9. CDR3 sequence: CASETGGLGTEAFF. CDR3 nucleotides: TGTGCCAGTGAAACAGGGGGCTTGGGGACTGAAGCTTTCTTT.

This rearrangement joins TRBV7-9 to TRBJ2-4; weak D call: TRBD1 (9 bases). Germline V lookup: CDR1 SEHNR, CDR2 FQNEAQ (reference sequence). This CDR3 spans 18 amino acids. V lost 7 bases, J lost 7 bases, and 29 bases lay in between. The DNA of the CDR3 is TGTGCCAGCATTCCCGGGGACAGGGCGCGGGGGGCTTCGAACATTCAGTACTTC. Protein sequence: CASIPGDRARGASNIQYF.

This clonotype was picked up many times. The rearrangement uses TRBV10-3 and TRBJ1-5; 11 bases align to TRBD1. V lost 3 bases to trimming and J lost 6 bases; unmatched junction nucleotides: 7. Per the germline V gene, CDR1 is ENHRY and CDR2 is SYGVKD. This CDR3 region has 16 residues. The CDR3 region has the DNA TGTGCCATCAGTGATTGGGACAGGGGGTCGGGTCAGCCCCAGCATTTT. This encodes CAISDWDRGSGQPQHF.

This clonotype has more than one count but fewer than ten. The CDR3 is CSAKAGTGVNQPQHF. The CDR3 nucleotides are TGCAGTGCTAAGGCCGGGACAGGGGTCAATCAGCCCCAGCATTTT. The V call is TRBV20-1, the J call TRBJ1-5; TRBD1 aligns across 10 bases. Trimming took 4 bases from V and 3 from J; bases not matched to a gene: 6. Germline CDR1 reads DFQATT; CDR2 reads SNEGSKA (reference sequence). The CDR3 length is 15 residues.

This clonotype has at least ten counts. A much more abundant neighbour one base away suggests this may be a read error. The rearrangement uses TRBV7-3 and TRBJ2-1; TRBD2 agrees at 9 bases. Unmatched junction bases numbered 6, after V lost 1 base and J lost 8 bases. The CDR3 sequence is 15 residues long. The germline gives CDR1 SGHTA, CDR2 FQGTGA. Here the CDR3 DNA reads TGTGCCAGCAGCTTAAGAGGGACTAGCTCCCATGAGCAGTTCTTC. Translating it yields CASSLRGTSSHEQFF.

This clonotype showed up many times. The chain has TRBV12-3 or TRBV12-4 and TRBJ2-1; TRBD1 agrees at 12 bases. V was clipped by 3 bases and J by 7 bases; unmatched bases: 7. The CDR3 spans 16 residues. The DNA of the CDR3 is TGTGCCAGCAGTTTGTACGGGACAGGGGGCCGTAATGAGCAGTTCTTC. The encoded protein is CASSLYGTGGRNEQFF.

This clonotype was counted ten times or more. This chain uses TRBV5-1 with TRBJ2-3; no definite D call. Germline loops: CDR1 SGHRS, CDR2 YFSETQ. Trimming shortened V by 5 bases and J by 2 bases, and 9 bases separated the two germline ends. CDR3 size: 13 residues. CDR3 region: CASRGIVTDTQYF. The DNA for the CDR3 is TGCGCCAGCAGGGGAATAGTCACAGATACGCAGTATTTT. Complete variable domain (other parts from reference TRBV5-1 and TRBJ2-3): KAGVTQTPRYLIKTRGQQVTLSCSPISGHRSVSWYQQTPGQGLQFLFEYFSETQRNKGNFPGRFSGRQFSNSRSEMNVSTLELGDSALYLCASRGIVTDTQYFGPGTRLTVL.

This rearrangement joins TRBV7-8 to TRBJ1-5; 9 nucleotides line up with TRBD1. V dropped 5 bases and J dropped 5; count of bases not matched to a gene: 16. Germline-derived CDR1 and CDR2 are SGHVS and FQNEAQ. The CDR3 totals 18 residues. The CDR3 DNA reads TGTGCCAGCAGCATACTGTCCCTCTTGAGGACAGGGGATCAGCCCCAGCATTTT. This sequence encodes CASSILSLLRTGDQPQHF.

This clonotype was picked up many times. V is TRBV2 and J is TRBJ2-7, with D maybe TRBD1 (6 bases). The CDR3 loop spans 12 amino acids. V was pared by 6 bases and J by 0 bases, with 6 bases between. Germline CDR1 and CDR2: SNHLY and FYNNEI. The CDR3 region has the DNA TGTGCCAGCAGGGACAGCTCCTACGAGCAGTACTTC. As protein: CASRDSSYEQYF. The full variable domain, in which reference TRBV2 and TRBJ2-7 provide the parts outside the CDR3, is EPEVTQTPSHQVTQMGQEVILRCVPISNHLYFYWYRQILGQKVEFLVSFYNNEISEKSEIFDDQFSVERPDGSNFTLKIRSTKLEDSAMYFCASRDSSYEQYFGPGTRLTVT.